These T cell receptor beta chains were read from a single sample in a study of post-analysis software for immune sequencing data. TCRdb ran MiXCR on the PCR reads and lists one entry per CDR3 protein. The table has roughly 700,000 distinct CDR3 sequences, 25% to 30% seen once; the top ten hold 0.5% to 0.6%. What was sequenced was blood. These receptors were taken from a girl between 5 and 17 years old with multiple sclerosis. Each CDR3 is given with its conserved first and last residue. Fields, in order: V gene, clone size, J gene, D gene, CDR3 protein, CDR3 DNA. A D gene is named only where the DNA matches it firmly. The listing skips clone size in some rows; elsewhere it reads once, few, many or a size class.

V gene: TRBV7-9; clone size: few; J gene: TRBJ2-1; D gene: TRBD2; CDR3 protein: CASSSQGSGGATEQFF; CDR3 DNA: TGTGCCAGCAGCTCCCAGGGTAGCGGGGGGGCGACTGAGCAGTTCTTC
V gene: TRBV10-3; clone size: NA; J gene: TRBJ1-2; D gene: NA; CDR3 protein: CATRKEAPGTGLYGYTF; CDR3 DNA: TGTGCCACCAGAAAGGAGGCACCCGGCACAGGGCTCTATGGCTACACCTTC
V gene: TRBV20-1; clone size: NA; J gene: TRBJ2-3; D gene: TRBD2; CDR3 protein: CSAIPGGVGTDTQYF; CDR3 DNA: TGCAGTGCCATCCCGGGGGGGGTAGGCACAGATACGCAGTATTTT
V gene: TRBV6-5; clone size: few; J gene: TRBJ2-5; D gene: NA; CDR3 protein: CASSPSFGGGRETQYF; CDR3 DNA: TGTGCCAGCAGTCCATCATTTGGAGGGGGCAGGGAGACCCAGTACTTC
V gene: TRBV5-1; clone size: NA; J gene: TRBJ2-5; D gene: TRBD2; CDR3 protein: CASSLVTTLAGGETQYF; CDR3 DNA: TGCGCCAGCAGCTTGGTTACGACACTAGCGGGAGGAGAGACCCAGTACTTC
V gene: TRBV6-6; clone size: NA; J gene: TRBJ1-5; D gene: NA; CDR3 protein: CASSPLPQPQHF; CDR3 DNA: TGTGCCAGCAGCCCCCTTCCACAGCCCCAGCATTTT
V gene: TRBV5-1; clone size: few; J gene: TRBJ1-2; D gene: TRBD1; CDR3 protein: CASSFMTGGIYGYTF; CDR3 DNA: TGCGCCAGCAGCTTCATGACAGGGGGCATCTATGGCTACACCTTC
V gene: TRBV14; clone size: NA; J gene: TRBJ1-2; D gene: NA; CDR3 protein: CASREDPANYGYTF; CDR3 DNA: TGTGCCAGCAGAGAGGACCCCGCCAACTATGGCTACACCTTC
V gene: TRBV4-1; clone size: NA; J gene: TRBJ1-2; D gene: NA; CDR3 protein: CASSQEPDAFGYTF; CDR3 DNA: TGCGCCAGCAGCCAAGAACCAGACGCTTTTGGCTACACCTTC
V gene: TRBV6-1; clone size: NA; J gene: TRBJ2-6; D gene: TRBD2; CDR3 protein: CASSPGLAGASGANVLTF; CDR3 DNA: TGTGCCAGCAGCCCGGGACTAGCGGGAGCATCTGGGGCCAACGTCCTGACTTTC
V gene: TRBV6-2/TRBV6-3; clone size: NA; J gene: TRBJ2-1; D gene: NA; CDR3 protein: CASSFDRDWGLNEQFF; CDR3 DNA: TGTGCCAGCAGCTTCGACCGGGACTGGGGGCTCAATGAGCAGTTCTTC